This TCR beta chain is drawn from a study of blood T cell repertoires in COVID-19. Whole-study context: From the United States, Italy and Spain came samples of acute and convalescent COVID-19. Sources were T cells, B-cell-depleted T cells, or PBMCs; the material itself was cDNA or gDNA.

Looked up from germline, CDR1 is LGHNA and CDR2 is YNFKEQ. The V end lost 1 base, the J end lost 3 bases, and 13 bases lay between the germline ends. The CDR3 is 15 amino acids. In the original workflow: Reference gene primer amplification gave nucleated cell count estimates. The assay was immunoSEQ multiplex PCR, and TCRdb's table has in-frame clones only and misses some. The V and J calls and clone size are taken from that table; D and trimming were inferred from the DNA. This table holds 200,000 to 250,000 clones, roughly 82% found once. The origin of this receptor is a woman in her thirties or forties with acute or convalescent COVID-19. The chain recombines TRBV4-2 with TRBJ2-7, with a tentative D call TRBD2 (6 bases). Sequencing input: peripheral blood. The CDR3 here is CASSQASSAVYEQYF. The DNA for the CDR3 is TGTGCCAGCAGCCAAGCTTCTAGCGCGGTCTACGAGCAGTACTTC.